This T cell receptor (beta chain) was observed in a study of chemoradiotherapy in HPV16-positive cancers. About the research overall: Candidate HPV-specific clones and shared TCR motifs came from a couple of HPV16-positive patients.

Regarding the study as a whole: Functional assays defining HPV-specific T cells used only a couple of HPV16-positive patients.

Samples were taken several times over chemoradiotherapy. V was cut by 0 bases and J by 7 bases, with 25 bases left in between. CDR3 size: 19 residues. Sequenced by immunoSEQ multiplex PCR; TCRdb stores in-frame clones only, minus some. The top ten clones hold roughly 4% of a sample with roughly 14,000 clones, roughly 89% of them seen once. As to this clone: Its antigen is unknown.

Sequencing used tumor tissue, obtained from a patient who underwent chemoradiotherapy. This chain joins TRBV23-1 and TRBJ2-1; D may be TRBD2 (6 bases). TRBV23-1 is identified as an open reading frame with a role that is uncertain. The source is a human donor with HPV-associated anogenital cancer. DNA for the CDR3: TGCGCCAGCAGTCAATCGTGGGTAGTGGAGGGGCATCCTGCGAATGAGCAGTTCTTC. Translation: CASSQSWVVEGHPANEQFF.